This TCR beta chain was profiled in a study of T-cell memory formation after mild COVID-19. General study findings and limits: Contracting clones from day 15 to 85 showed balanced CD4/CD8; later expanders favored CD4+.

Researchers used 5'RACE with constant-segment primers to make TCR alpha and TCR beta cDNA libraries that carry sample barcodes and UMIs. TCRdb called the 5' RACE reads again in MiXCR, with one record for every CDR3 protein. Of about 430,000 distinct CDR3 sequences detected, roughly 24% appear once; the ten largest clones hold 8.8%. Trimming removed 2 bases from V and 5 bases from J, with 7 bases in between. Germline loops: CDR1 KGHSH, CDR2 LQKENI. The CDR3 covers 13 residues. The sample holds many counts of this clonotype. The antigen is unknown. The material sequenced was PBMCs or a T cell subset sorted from them (not recorded which). The chain combines TRBV18 with TRBJ1-5; D is undetermined. This sequence originates from an adult woman who had mild COVID-19 (a few samples of this study predate the infection). Cell type and time point are not known. CDR3 in amino acids: CASSPGLDQPQHF. DNA for the CDR3: TGTGCCAGCTCACCAGGACTGGATCAGCCCCAGCATTTT.